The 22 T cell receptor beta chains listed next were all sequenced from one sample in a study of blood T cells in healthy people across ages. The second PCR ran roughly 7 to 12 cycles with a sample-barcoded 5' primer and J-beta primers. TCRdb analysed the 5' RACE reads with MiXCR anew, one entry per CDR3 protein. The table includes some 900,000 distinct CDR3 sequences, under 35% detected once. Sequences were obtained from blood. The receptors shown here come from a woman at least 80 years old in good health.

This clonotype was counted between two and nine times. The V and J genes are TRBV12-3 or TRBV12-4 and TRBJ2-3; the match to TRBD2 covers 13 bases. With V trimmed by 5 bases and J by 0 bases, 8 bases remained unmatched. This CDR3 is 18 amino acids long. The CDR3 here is CASSKGALAGGSTDTQYF. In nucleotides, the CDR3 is TGTGCCAGCAGTAAGGGGGCACTAGCGGGGGGGAGCACAGATACGCAGTATTTT.

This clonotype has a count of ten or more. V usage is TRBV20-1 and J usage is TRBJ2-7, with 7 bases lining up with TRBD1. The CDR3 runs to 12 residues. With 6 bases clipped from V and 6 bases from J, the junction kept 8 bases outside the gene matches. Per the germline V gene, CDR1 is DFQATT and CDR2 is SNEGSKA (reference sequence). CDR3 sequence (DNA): TGCAGTGCAAGAAAAACAGGGGTCGAGCAGTACTTC. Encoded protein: CSARKTGVEQYF.

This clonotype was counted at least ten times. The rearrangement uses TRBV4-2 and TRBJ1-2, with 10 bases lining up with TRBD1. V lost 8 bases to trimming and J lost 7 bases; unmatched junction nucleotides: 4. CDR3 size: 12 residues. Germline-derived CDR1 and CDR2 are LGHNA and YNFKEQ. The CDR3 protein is CASGTGAPGYTF. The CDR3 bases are TGTGCCAGCGGGACAGGGGCCCCTGGCTACACCTTC.

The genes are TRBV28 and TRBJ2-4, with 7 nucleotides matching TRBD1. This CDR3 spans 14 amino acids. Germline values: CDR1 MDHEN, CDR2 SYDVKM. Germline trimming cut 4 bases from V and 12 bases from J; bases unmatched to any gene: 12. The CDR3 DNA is TGTGCCAGCAGTTGTCTGACAGGGTCTGGGGGTCAGTACTTC. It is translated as CASSCLTGSGGQYF. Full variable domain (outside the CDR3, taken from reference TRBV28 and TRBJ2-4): DVKVTQSSRYLVKRTGEKVFLECVQDMDHENMFWYRQDPGLGLRLIYFSYDVKMKEKGDIPEGYSVSREKKERFSLILESASTNQTSMYLCASSCLTGSGGQYFGAGTRLSVL.

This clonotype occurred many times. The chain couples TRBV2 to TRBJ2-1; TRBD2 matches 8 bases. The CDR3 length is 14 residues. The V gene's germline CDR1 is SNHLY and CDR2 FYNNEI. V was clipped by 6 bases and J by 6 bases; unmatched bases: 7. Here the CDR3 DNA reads TGTGCCAGCAGAGGGACACGGGAGGGCAATGAGCAGTTCTTC. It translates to CASRGTREGNEQFF.

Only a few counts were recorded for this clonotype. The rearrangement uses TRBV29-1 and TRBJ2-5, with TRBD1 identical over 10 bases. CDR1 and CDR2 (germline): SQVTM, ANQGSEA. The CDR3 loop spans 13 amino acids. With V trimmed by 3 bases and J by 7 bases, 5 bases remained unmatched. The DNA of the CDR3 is TGCAGCGTTGACGAAGGACAGGGGGGGACCCAGTACTTC. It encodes CSVDEGQGGTQYF.

The DNA for the CDR3 is TGTGCCAGCAGCTTAAGCACGGGGATTGAAGCTTTCTTT. Translating gives CASSLSTGIEAFF. The chain couples TRBV7-9 to TRBJ1-1, with D unclear. CDR3 length equals 13 residues. In germline, CDR1 is SEHNR, CDR2 FQNEAQ (reference sequence). V gave up 2 bases and J gave up 7 bases, with 11 bases separating them.

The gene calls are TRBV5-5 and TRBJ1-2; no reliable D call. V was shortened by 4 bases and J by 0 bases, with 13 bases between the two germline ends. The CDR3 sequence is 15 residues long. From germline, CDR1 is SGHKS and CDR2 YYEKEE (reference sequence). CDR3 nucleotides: TGTGCCAGCAGCATCAGATTGGGATCTAACTATGGCTACACCTTC. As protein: CASSIRLGSNYGYTF. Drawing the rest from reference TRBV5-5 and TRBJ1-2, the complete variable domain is DAGVTQSPTHLIKTRGQQVTLRCSPISGHKSVSWYQQVLGQGPQFIFQYYEKEERGRGNFPDRFSARQFPNYSSELNVNALLLGDSALYLCASSIRLGSNYGYTFGSGTRLTVV.

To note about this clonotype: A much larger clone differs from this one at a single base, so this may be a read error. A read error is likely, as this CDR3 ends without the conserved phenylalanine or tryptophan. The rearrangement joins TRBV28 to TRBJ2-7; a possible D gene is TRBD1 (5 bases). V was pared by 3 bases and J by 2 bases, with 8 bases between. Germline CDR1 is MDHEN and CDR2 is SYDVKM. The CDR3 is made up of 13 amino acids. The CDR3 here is CASSFRVPYEQYC. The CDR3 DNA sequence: TGTGCCAGCAGTTTCAGGGTCCCCTACGAGCAGTACTGC.

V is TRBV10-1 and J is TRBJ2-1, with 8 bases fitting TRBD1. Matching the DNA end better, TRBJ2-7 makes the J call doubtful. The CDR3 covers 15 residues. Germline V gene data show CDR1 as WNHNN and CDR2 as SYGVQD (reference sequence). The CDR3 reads CASSEDRGWYNEQYF. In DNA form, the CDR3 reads TGCGCCAGCAGTGAGGACAGGGGCTGGTACAATGAGCAGTACTTC.

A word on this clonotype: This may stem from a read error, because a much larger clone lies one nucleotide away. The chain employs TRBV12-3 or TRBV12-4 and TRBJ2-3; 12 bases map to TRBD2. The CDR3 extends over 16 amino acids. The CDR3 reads CASSLGTSGRTDAQYF. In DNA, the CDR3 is TGTGCCAGCAGTTTGGGAACTAGCGGGAGGACAGATGCGCAGTATTTT.

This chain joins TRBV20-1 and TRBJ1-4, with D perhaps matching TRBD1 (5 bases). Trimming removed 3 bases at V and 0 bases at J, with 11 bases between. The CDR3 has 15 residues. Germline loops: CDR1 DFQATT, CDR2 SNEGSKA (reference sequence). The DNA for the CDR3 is TGCAGTGCTAGTGGGTGGGGGGCAACTAATGAAAAACTGTTTTTT. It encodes CSASGWGATNEKLFF.

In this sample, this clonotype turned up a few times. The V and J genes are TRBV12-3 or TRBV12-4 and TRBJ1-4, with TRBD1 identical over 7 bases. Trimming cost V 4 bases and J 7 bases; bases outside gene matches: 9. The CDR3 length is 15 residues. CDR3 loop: CASSSDRVMGEKLFF. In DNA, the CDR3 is TGTGCCAGCAGTTCAGACAGGGTAATGGGTGAAAAACTGTTTTTT.

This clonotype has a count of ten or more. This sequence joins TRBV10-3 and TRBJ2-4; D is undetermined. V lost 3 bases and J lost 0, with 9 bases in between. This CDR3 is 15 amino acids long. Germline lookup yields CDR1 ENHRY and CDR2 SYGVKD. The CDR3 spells CAISEALLAKNIQYF. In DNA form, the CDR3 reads TGTGCCATCAGTGAAGCCTTACTAGCCAAAAACATTCAGTACTTC.

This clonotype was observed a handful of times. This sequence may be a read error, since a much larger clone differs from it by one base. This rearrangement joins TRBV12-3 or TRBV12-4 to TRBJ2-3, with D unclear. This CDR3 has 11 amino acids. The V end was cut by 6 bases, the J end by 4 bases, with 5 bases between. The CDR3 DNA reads TGTGCCAGCAGGTTCGCAGATACGCAGTATTTT. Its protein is CASRFADTQYF.

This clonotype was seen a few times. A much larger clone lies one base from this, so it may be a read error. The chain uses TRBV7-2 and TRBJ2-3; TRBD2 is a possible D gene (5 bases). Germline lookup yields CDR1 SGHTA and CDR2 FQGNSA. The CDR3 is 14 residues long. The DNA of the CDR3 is TGTGCCAGCAGCGCCTCGGGGTACACAAATACGCAGTATTTT. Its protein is CASSASGYTNTQYF. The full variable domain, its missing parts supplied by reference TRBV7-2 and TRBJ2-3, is GAGVSQSPSNKVTEKGKDVELRCDPISGHTALYWYRQSLGQGLEFLIYFQGNSAPDKSGLPSDRFSAERTGGSVSTLTIQRTQQEDSAVYLCASSASGYTNTQYFGPGTRLTVL.

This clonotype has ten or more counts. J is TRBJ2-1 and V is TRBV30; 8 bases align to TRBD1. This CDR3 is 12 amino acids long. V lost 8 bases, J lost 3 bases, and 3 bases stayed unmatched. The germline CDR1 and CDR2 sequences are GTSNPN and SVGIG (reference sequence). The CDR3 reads CAGTGGYNEQFF. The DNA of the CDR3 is TGTGCCGGGACAGGAGGCTACAATGAGCAGTTCTTC. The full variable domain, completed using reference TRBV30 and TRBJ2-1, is SQTIHQWPATLVQPVGSPLSLECTVEGTSNPNLYWYRQAAGRGLQLLFYSVGIGQISSEVPQNLSASRPQDRQFILSSKKLLLSDSGFYLCAGTGGYNEQFFGPGTRLTVL.

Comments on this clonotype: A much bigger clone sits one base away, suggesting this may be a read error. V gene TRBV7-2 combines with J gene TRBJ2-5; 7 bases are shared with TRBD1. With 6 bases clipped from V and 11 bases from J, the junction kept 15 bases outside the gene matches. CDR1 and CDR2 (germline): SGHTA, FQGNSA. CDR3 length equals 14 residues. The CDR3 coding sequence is TGTGCCAGCAGGACAGGGACAACCAACAATGAGCAGTACTTC. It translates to CASRTGTTNNEQYF. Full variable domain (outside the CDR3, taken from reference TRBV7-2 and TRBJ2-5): GAGVSQSPSNKVTEKGKDVELRCDPISGHTALYWYRQSLGQGLEFLIYFQGNSAPDKSGLPSDRFSAERTGGSVSTLTIQRTQQEDSAVYLCASRTGTTNNEQYFGPGTRLLVL.

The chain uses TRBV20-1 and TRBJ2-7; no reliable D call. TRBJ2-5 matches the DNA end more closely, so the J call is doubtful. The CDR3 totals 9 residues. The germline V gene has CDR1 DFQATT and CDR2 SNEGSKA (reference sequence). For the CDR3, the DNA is TGCAGTGCTAGCGGGACCCAGTACTTC. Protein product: CSASGTQYF.

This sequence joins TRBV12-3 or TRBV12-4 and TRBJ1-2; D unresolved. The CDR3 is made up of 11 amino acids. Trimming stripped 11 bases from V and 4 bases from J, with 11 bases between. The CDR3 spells CAVYGSYGYTF. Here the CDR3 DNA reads TGTGCCGTATATGGCAGCTATGGCTACACCTTC.

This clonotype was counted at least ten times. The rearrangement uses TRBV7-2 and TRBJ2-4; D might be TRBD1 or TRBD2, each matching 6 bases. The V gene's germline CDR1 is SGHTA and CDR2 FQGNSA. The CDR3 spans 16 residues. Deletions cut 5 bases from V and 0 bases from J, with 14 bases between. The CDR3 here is CASSTGTSAAKNIQYF. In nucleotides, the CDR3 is TGTGCCAGCAGCACAGGGACTTCGGCAGCCAAAAACATTCAGTACTTC.

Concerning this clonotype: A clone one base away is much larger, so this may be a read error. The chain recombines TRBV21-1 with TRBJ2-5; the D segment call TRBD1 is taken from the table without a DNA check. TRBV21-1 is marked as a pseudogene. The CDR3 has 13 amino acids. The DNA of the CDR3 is TGTGTCAGTTACACAGGGCCTAATGAGACCCAGTACTTC. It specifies CVSYTGPNETQYF.